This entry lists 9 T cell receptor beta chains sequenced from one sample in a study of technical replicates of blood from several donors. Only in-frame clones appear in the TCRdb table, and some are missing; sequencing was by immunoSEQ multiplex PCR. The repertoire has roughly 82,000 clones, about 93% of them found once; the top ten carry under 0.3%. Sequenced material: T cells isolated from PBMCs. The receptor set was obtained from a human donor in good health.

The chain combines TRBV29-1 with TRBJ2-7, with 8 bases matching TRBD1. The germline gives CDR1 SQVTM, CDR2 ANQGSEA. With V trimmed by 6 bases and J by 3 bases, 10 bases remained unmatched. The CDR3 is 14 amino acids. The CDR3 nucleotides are TGCAGCGTCCAAGGGGGCAGGGGGCTCTACGAGCAGTACTTC. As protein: CSVQGGRGLYEQYF.

CDR3 sequence (DNA): TGTGCCAGCAGACAGGGGCTAGTAGGCCAGCCCCAGCATTTT. Its protein product is CASRQGLVGQPQHF. This sequence joins TRBV21-1 and TRBJ1-5; no check of the table's D call, TRBD1, against the DNA was made. TRBV21-1 is noted as a pseudogene. The CDR3 is 14 residues long.

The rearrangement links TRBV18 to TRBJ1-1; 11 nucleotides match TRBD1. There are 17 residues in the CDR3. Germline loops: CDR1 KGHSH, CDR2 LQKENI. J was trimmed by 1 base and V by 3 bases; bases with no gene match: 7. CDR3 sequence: CASSPEGQGARNTEAFF. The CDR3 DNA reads TGTGCCAGCTCACCGGAAGGACAGGGGGCACGGAACACTGAAGCTTTCTTT.

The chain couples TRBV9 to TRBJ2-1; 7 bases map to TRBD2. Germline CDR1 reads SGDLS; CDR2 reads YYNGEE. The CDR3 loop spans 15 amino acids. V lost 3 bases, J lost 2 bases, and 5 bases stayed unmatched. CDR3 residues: CASSERSGTYNEQFF. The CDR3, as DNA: TGTGCCAGCAGCGAGAGGAGCGGGACCTACAATGAGCAGTTCTTC.

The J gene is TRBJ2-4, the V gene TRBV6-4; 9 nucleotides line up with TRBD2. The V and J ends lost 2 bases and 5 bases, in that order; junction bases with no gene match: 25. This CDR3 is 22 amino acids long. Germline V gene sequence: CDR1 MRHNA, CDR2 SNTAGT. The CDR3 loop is CASSDLKTPFRGRALWENIQYF. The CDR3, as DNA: TGTGCCAGCAGTGACCTCAAAACCCCGTTTCGCGGGAGGGCACTTTGGGAAAACATTCAGTACTTC.

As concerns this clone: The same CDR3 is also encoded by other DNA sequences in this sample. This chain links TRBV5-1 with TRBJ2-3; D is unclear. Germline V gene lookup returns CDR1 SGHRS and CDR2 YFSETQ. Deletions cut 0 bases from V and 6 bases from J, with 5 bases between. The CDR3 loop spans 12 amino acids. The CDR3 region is CASSLGVDTQYF. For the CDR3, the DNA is TGCGCCAGCAGCTTGGGCGTTGATACGCAGTATTTT.

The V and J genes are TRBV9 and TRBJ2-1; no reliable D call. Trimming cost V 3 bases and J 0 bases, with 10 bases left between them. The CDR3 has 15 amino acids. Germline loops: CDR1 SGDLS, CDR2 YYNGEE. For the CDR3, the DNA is TGTGCCAGCAGCGGTACTACCTTCTCCTACAATGAGCAGTTCTTC. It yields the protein CASSGTTFSYNEQFF.

The CDR3 loop is CASRLEKLFF. The CDR3 DNA reads TGTGCCAGCAGACTAGAAAAACTGTTTTTT. This chain connects TRBV28 to TRBJ1-4; D uncertain. CDR1 and CDR2 (germline): MDHEN, SYDVKM. The V end lost 6 bases, the J end lost 8 bases, and 4 bases lay between the germline ends. This CDR3 is built from 10 residues.

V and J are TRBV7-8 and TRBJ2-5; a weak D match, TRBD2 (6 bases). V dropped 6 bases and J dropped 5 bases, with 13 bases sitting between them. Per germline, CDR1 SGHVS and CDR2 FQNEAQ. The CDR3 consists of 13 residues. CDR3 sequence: CASRIGTGETQYF. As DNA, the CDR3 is TGTGCCAGCAGGATAGGGACTGGGGAGACCCAGTACTTC.